This T cell receptor (beta chain) was sequenced for a study of blood T cell repertoires in COVID-19. Looking at the study overall: COVID-19 samples, acute and convalescent, were from the United States, Italy and Spain. Sample material is recorded as cDNA or gDNA derived from T cells, B-cell-depleted T cells, or PBMCs.

In the original workflow: The authors estimated nucleated cell counts from reference gene primer amplification. Method: immunoSEQ multiplex PCR; TCRdb's copy keeps in-frame clones and lacks some. V and J calls and clone size are copied from that table; D and trimming were computed from the DNA. The data show about 91,000 clones, more than 75% seen once. This CDR3 contains 14 residues. J gave up 9 bases and V 7 bases, and 9 bases lay outside the gene matches. Germline V lookup: CDR1 MNHEY, CDR2 SVGAGI. The rearrangement uses TRBV6-5 and TRBJ1-6, with 7 nucleotides matching TRBD1. Material for sequencing was peripheral blood. The origin of this receptor is an older man with acute or convalescent COVID-19. The CDR3 region has the DNA TGTGCCAGCACCACGGGGGACAGCATTTCACCCCTCCACTTT. This gives the protein CASTTGDSISPLHF.